This entry is about one T cell receptor (beta chain). Via MiXCR, TCRdb re-called the 5' RACE reads, giving one row per CDR3 protein. This sample has over 50,000 distinct CDR3 sequences, with about 25% found just once. Deletions cut 7 bases from V and 0 bases from J, with 13 bases between. This CDR3 region has 14 residues. The V gene's germline CDR1 is SNHLY and CDR2 FYNNEI. The rearrangement uses TRBV2 and TRBJ2-7; D gene unclear. Sequences were obtained from tumor-infiltrating naive CD4+ T cells sorted from the breast tumor. Regarding subset: naive CD4+ T cells, CD4+CD45RA+CD25-. The TCR was taken from a female donor with breast cancer. The CDR3 region is CASISELISYEQYF. CDR3 DNA: TGTGCCAGCATCTCCGAACTGATCTCCTACGAGCAGTACTTC. The complete variable domain, with remaining parts taken from reference TRBV2 and TRBJ2-7, reads EPEVTQTPSHQVTQMGQEVILRCVPISNHLYFYWYRQILGQKVEFLVSFYNNEISEKSEIFDDQFSVERPDGSNFTLKIRSTKLEDSAMYFCASISELISYEQYFGPGTRLTVT.